Below, 22 T cell receptor beta chains from the same sample are listed, as sequenced in a study of T cell repertoires in cytomegalovirus infection. TCRdb redid the calling of the reads with MiXCR, one entry per CDR3 protein. The repertoire holds hundreds of thousands of distinct CDR3 sequences, under 20% seen once, with approximately 12% in the top ten. Sequencing was done on a sample of PBMCs. Receptors were obtained from a human donor in good health (CMV status not recorded). Some clones in this sample may be carry-over from other donors' samples.

This clonotype was picked up a small number of times. The V gene is TRBV28, the J gene TRBJ1-1; weak D call: TRBD1 (6 bases). The CDR3 extends over 14 amino acids. Between the trimmed V and J ends, which lost 7 bases and 5 bases, there was a span of 17 bases. In germline, CDR1 is MDHEN, CDR2 SYDVKM. CDR3 bases: TGTGCCAGCAATGTAGGGGGGCAAGCTACTGAAGCTTTCTTT. It translates to CASNVGGQATEAFF.

This clonotype was seen many times. CDR3: CASSRGNSNQPQHF. CDR3 in DNA: TGTGCCAGCAGCCGTGGTAATAGCAATCAGCCCCAGCATTTT. The chain links TRBV3-1 to TRBJ1-5; no definite D call. CDR1 is LGHDT and CDR2 is YNNKEL in the germline V gene (reference sequence). With 4 bases removed from V and 0 bases from J, the gap between germline ends came to 7 bases. This CDR3 region has 14 residues.

This clonotype appeared once. The gene calls are TRBV5-1 and TRBJ2-2; D ambiguous. CDR1 is SGHRS and CDR2 is YFSETQ in the germline V gene. V was shortened by 4 bases and J by 0 bases, with 13 bases between the two germline ends. This CDR3 is built from 16 residues. CDR3 protein: CASSPGGEANTGELFF. CDR3 nucleotides: TGCGCCAGCAGCCCTGGTGGGGAAGCGAACACCGGGGAGCTGTTTTTT.

V and J are TRBV3-1 and TRBJ2-1; D is tentatively TRBD1 or TRBD2 (5 bases each). V was shortened by 0 bases and J by 6 bases, with 24 bases between the two germline ends. Germline CDR1 reads LGHDT; CDR2 reads YNNKEL (reference sequence). The CDR3 sequence is 19 residues long. The DNA of the CDR3 is TGTGCCAGCAGCCAAGACCCGGGACCCACATGGCTACCAATCAATGAGCAGTTCTTC. Translation: CASSQDPGPTWLPINEQFF.

V and J are TRBV30 and TRBJ2-7; D unresolved. This CDR3 has 14 residues. V lost 0 bases to trimming and J lost 2 bases, with 11 bases between them. CDR1 is GTSNPN, CDR2 SVGIG, per germline (reference sequence). The CDR3 is CAWSVRRNPYEQYF. CDR3 DNA sequence: TGTGCCTGGAGTGTAAGGAGAAATCCCTACGAGCAGTACTTC.

The V and J genes are TRBV5-6 and TRBJ2-7, with D hard to call. Trimming stripped 1 base from V and 6 bases from J, with 5 bases between. This CDR3 region has 11 residues. CDR1 SGHDT and CDR2 YYEEEE come from the germline V gene. CDR3 amino acids: CASSLSAEQYF. The CDR3 nucleotides are TGTGCCAGCAGCTTGTCCGCCGAGCAGTACTTC.

This clonotype has just a few counts. The chain recombines TRBV6-6 with TRBJ2-7; D unresolved. Trimming cost V 2 bases and J 3 bases, with 8 bases left between them. Germline V gene sequence: CDR1 MNHNY, CDR2 SVGAGI (reference sequence). This CDR3 is 13 amino acids long. The CDR3 loop reads CASSYAWNYEQYF. The CDR3 region has the DNA TGTGCCAGCAGTTACGCGTGGAACTACGAGCAGTACTTC.

This clonotype was found many times. The rearrangement links TRBV10-3 to TRBJ2-5, with D possibly matching TRBD2 (6 bases). The CDR3 covers 14 residues. V shed 7 bases and J shed 4 bases, with 16 bases lying between them. Germline lookup yields CDR1 ENHRY and CDR2 SYGVKD. In DNA, the CDR3 is TGTGCCATCAAGAAGGGACTGGCGGGAGAGACCCAGTACTTC. Its protein product is CAIKKGLAGETQYF.

The chain combines TRBV20-1 with TRBJ2-7; D is perhaps TRBD1 or TRBD2 (5 bases each). This CDR3 spans 13 amino acids. V was trimmed by 3 bases and J by 3 bases, leaving 12 bases between them. Germline V gene sequence: CDR1 DFQATT, CDR2 SNEGSKA (reference sequence). The CDR3 coding sequence is TGCAGTGCTAGGGGACGGAGCCTCTACGAGCAGTACTTC. Amino acids: CSARGRSLYEQYF.

Remarks on this clonotype: A single base separates this from a much larger clone, so it may be a read error. This chain connects TRBV10-3 to TRBJ2-2, with D uncertain. Trimming took 6 bases from V and 2 from J, leaving 16 bases between them. Germline CDR1 is ENHRY and CDR2 is SYGVKD. The CDR3 length is 16 residues. The DNA for the CDR3 is TGTGCCATCAGATCCGGGCCCCCTAATAACACCGGGGAGCTGTTTTTT. Protein sequence: CAIRSGPPNNTGELFF.

This clonotype occurred many times. The genes are TRBV12-3 or TRBV12-4 and TRBJ1-5, with TRBD1 matching over 10 bases. The CDR3 covers 15 residues. With V trimmed by 0 bases and J by 9 bases, 5 bases remained unmatched. This CDR3 reads CASSLAGTGASPQHF. CDR3 in DNA: TGTGCCAGCAGTTTAGCGGGGACAGGGGCATCGCCCCAGCATTTT.

This chain links TRBV7-9 with TRBJ2-5; a possible D gene is TRBD2 (6 bases). Germline loops: CDR1 SEHNR, CDR2 FQNEAQ (reference sequence). Trimming cost V 3 bases and J 1 base, with 21 bases left between them. The CDR3 has 18 amino acids. The CDR3 nucleotides are TGTGCCAGCAGCTTGACGATGGGGCGGGGAATCAGCCAAGAGACCCAGTACTTC. Its translation is CASSLTMGRGISQETQYF.

The V gene is TRBV4-3, the J gene TRBJ2-7; possible D gene TRBD2, 6 bases. The CDR3 has 13 amino acids. Germline V gives CDR1 LGHNA, CDR2 YSLEER. With 4 bases removed from V and 5 bases from J, the gap between germline ends came to 12 bases. The CDR3: CASSRDGGDEQYF. The DNA for the CDR3 is TGCGCCAGCAGCCGAGATGGCGGGGACGAGCAGTACTTC.

Many counts were recorded for this clonotype. V and J are TRBV7-2 and TRBJ1-1, with D hard to call. Germline V lookup: CDR1 SGHTA, CDR2 FQGNSA. The ends were cut back, 4 bases at V and 3 bases at J, with 9 bases in the middle. The CDR3 extends over 13 amino acids. As DNA, the CDR3 is TGTGCCAGCAGCTCACAACGGGACACTGAAGCTTTCTTT. Protein product: CASSSQRDTEAFF.

This clonotype was picked up a small number of times. The gene calls are TRBV19 and TRBJ2-1; possibly TRBD1 or TRBD2 for D (5 bases each). V was cut by 4 bases and J by 0 bases, with 13 bases left in between. CDR3 length: 16 residues. Per the germline V gene, CDR1 is LNHDA and CDR2 is SQIVND (reference sequence). CDR3 region: CASSSVGTISYNEQFF. The CDR3 nucleotides are TGTGCCAGTAGTAGTGTAGGGACCATCTCCTACAATGAGCAGTTCTTC.

This clonotype has ten or more counts. The chain has TRBV7-9 and TRBJ1-1; 8 bases align to TRBD1. The CDR3 runs to 14 residues. Trimming took 4 bases from V and 7 from J; bases not matched to a gene: 8. The germline CDR1 and CDR2 sequences are SEHNR and FQNEAQ (reference sequence). Here the CDR3 reads CASSSPDRGIEAFF. The CDR3 DNA is TGTGCCAGCAGCTCGCCCGACAGGGGAATTGAAGCTTTCTTT.

This clonotype has ten or more counts. V is TRBV7-8 and J is TRBJ2-1; 7 bases are a match to TRBD2. The germline V gene encodes CDR1 SGHVS and CDR2 FQNEAQ. The V and J ends lost 4 bases and 4 bases, in that order; junction bases with no gene match: 16. The CDR3 extends over 18 amino acids. This CDR3 is CASSSSWLVGGVYNEQFF. Written as DNA, the CDR3 is TGTGCCAGCAGCTCTAGCTGGTTAGTGGGGGGGGTATACAATGAGCAGTTCTTC.

At least ten counts were recorded for this clonotype. V usage is TRBV6-6 and J usage is TRBJ2-4; unclear D gene. This CDR3 contains 14 residues. Trimming cost V 7 bases and J 7 bases, with 17 bases left between them. Germline V CDR1 and CDR2: MNHNY, SVGAGI (reference sequence). This CDR3 reads CASTQEVAVNIQYF. DNA of the CDR3: TGTGCCAGCACCCAAGAGGTGGCGGTCAACATTCAGTACTTC.

This clonotype was seen repeatedly, ten times or more. The rearrangement links TRBV7-2 to TRBJ1-2, with D possibly being TRBD1 (5 bases). The V gene lost 1 base and the J gene lost 7 bases, with 13 bases spanning the gap. The CDR3 sequence is 14 residues long. Germline CDR1 SGHTA, CDR2 FQGNSA. The CDR3 coding sequence is TGTGCCAGCAGCTTAGTTGCGGGACCCGGTGGCTACACCTTC. Protein sequence: CASSLVAGPGGYTF.

The rearrangement uses TRBV7-6 and TRBJ2-5, with no clear D. This CDR3 contains 15 residues. Trimming removed 6 bases at V and 1 base at J, with 15 bases between. Germline V gene sequence: CDR1 SGHVS, CDR2 FNYEAQ. The CDR3 DNA follows: TGTGCCAGCAGTTCCATAGTCGCATCCCAAGAGACCCAGTACTTC. This gives the protein CASSSIVASQETQYF.

Many counts were recorded for this clonotype. This chain links TRBV7-9 with TRBJ1-6, with no clear D. Germline V lookup: CDR1 SEHNR, CDR2 FQNEAQ (reference sequence). Between the trimmed V and J ends, which lost 5 bases and 9 bases, there was a span of 14 bases. CDR3 length: 14 residues. This CDR3 reads CASSTTDWGSPLHF. The DNA for the CDR3 is TGTGCCAGCAGCACCACGGACTGGGGTTCACCCCTCCACTTT.

This clonotype was detected only a few times. CDR3 region: CASSEPGLAVNEQFF. In nucleotides, the CDR3 is TGTGCCAGCAGTGAACCGGGACTAGCGGTAAATGAGCAGTTCTTC. The chain couples TRBV6-1 to TRBJ2-1, with TRBD2 identical over 11 bases. The CDR3 sequence is 15 residues long. J was trimmed by 7 bases and V by 2 bases; bases with no gene match: 4. Germline V gene data show CDR1 as MNHNS and CDR2 as SASEGT.